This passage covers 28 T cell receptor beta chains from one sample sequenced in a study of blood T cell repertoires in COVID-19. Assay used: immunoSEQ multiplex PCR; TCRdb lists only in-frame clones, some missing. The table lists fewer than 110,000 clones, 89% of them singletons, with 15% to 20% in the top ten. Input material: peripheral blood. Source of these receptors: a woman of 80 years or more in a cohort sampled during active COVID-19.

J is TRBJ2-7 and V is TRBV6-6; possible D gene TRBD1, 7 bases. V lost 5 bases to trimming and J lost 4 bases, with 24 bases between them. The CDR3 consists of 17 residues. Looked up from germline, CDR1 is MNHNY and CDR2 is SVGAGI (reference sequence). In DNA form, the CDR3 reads TGTGCCAGCAGTCGACTCAGACGACAGGGAGGTGGATACGAGCAGTACTTC. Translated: CASSRLRRQGGGYEQYF.

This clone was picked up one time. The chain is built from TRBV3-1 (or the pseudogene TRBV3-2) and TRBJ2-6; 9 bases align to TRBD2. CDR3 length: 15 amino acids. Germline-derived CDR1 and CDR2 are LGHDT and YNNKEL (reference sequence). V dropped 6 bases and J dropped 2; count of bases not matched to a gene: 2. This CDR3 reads CASRVAGAGANVLTF. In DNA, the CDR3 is TGTGCCAGCAGGGTAGCGGGAGCTGGGGCCAACGTCCTGACTTTC.

The CDR3 spells CASRPGLAGEDTQYF. The CDR3 DNA reads as TGCGCCAGCAGGCCAGGACTAGCGGGGGAAGATACGCAGTATTTT. The V call is TRBV5-1, the J call TRBJ2-3, with 13 bases lining up with TRBD2. Germline CDR1 and CDR2: SGHRS and YFSETQ. This CDR3 region has 15 residues. Germline trimming cut 5 bases from V and 5 bases from J; bases unmatched to any gene: 5. Full variable domain (outside the CDR3, taken from reference TRBV5-1 and TRBJ2-3): KAGVTQTPRYLIKTRGQQVTLSCSPISGHRSVSWYQQTPGQGLQFLFEYFSETQRNKGNFPGRFSGRQFSNSRSEMNVSTLELGDSALYLCASRPGLAGEDTQYFGPGTRLTVL.

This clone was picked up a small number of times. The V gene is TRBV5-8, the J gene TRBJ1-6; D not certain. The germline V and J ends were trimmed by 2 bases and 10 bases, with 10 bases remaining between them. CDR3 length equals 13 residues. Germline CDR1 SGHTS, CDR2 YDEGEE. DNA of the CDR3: TGTGCCAGCAGCTTTCGACCGGGATCACCCCTCCACTTT. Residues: CASSFRPGSPLHF.

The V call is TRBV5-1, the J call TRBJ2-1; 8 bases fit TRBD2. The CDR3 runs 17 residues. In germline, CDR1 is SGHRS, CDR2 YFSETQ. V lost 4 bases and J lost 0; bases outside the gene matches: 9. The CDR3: CASSQVSGVSSYNEQFF. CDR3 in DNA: TGCGCCAGCAGCCAGGTTAGCGGGGTGAGCTCCTACAATGAGCAGTTCTTC.

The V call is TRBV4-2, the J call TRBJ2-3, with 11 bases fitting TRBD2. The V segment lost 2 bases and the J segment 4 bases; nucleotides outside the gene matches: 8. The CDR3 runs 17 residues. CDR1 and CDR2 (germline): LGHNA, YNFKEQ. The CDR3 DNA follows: TGTGCCAGCAGCCAAAATTTAGCGGGGGGGCGATCAGATACGCAGTATTTT. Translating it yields CASSQNLAGGRSDTQYF.

The chain's CDR3 is CATATGKDGYTF. The CDR3 coding sequence is TGTGCCACCGCGACAGGGAAAGATGGCTACACCTTC. This chain connects TRBV3-1 (or the pseudogene TRBV3-2) to TRBJ1-2, with TRBD1 identical over 7 bases. The ends lost 10 bases at V and 6 bases at J; junction bases unmatched: 8. The CDR3 spans 12 residues. Germline CDR1 and CDR2: LGHDT and YNNKEL (reference sequence).

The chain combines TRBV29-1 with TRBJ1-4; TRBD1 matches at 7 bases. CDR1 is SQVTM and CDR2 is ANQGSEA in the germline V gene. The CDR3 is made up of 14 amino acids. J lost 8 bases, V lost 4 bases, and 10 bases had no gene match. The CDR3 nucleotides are TGCAGCGTTGGGCCAGGGGGAGGTGTCGAAAAACTGTTTTTT. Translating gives CSVGPGGGVEKLFF.

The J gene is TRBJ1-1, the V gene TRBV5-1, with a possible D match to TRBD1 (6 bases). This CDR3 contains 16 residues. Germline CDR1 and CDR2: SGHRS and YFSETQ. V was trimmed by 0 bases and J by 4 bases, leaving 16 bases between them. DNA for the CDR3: TGCGCCAGCAGCTTGGTAGGGGGGGCAAGCTCCACTGAAGCTTTCTTT. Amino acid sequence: CASSLVGGASSTEAFF.

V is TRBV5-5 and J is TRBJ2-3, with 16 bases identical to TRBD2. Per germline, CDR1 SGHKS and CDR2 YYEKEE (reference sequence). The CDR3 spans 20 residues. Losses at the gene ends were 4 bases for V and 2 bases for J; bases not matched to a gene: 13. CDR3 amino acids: CASSPGLAGGPQRATDTQYF. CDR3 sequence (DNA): TGTGCCAGCAGCCCGGGACTAGCGGGAGGGCCCCAGAGGGCCACAGATACGCAGTATTTT.

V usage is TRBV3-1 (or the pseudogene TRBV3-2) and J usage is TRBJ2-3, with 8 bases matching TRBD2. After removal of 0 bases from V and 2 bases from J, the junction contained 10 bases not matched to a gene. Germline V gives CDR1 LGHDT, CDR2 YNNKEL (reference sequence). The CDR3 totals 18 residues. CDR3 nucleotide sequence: TGTGCCAGCAGCCAAGATCTCCAGCGGGAGATGATCACAGATACGCAGTATTTT. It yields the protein CASSQDLQREMITDTQYF.

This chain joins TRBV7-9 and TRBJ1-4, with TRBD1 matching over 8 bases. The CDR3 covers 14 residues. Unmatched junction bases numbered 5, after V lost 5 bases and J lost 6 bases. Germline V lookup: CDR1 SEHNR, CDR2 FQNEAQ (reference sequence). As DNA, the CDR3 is TGTGCCAGCAGCGTGGGACAGGAGGATGAAAAACTGTTTTTT. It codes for CASSVGQEDEKLFF. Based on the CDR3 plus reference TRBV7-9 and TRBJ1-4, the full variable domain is DTGVSQNPRHKITKRGQNVTFRCDPISEHNRLYWYRQTLGQGPEFLTYFQNEAQLEKSRLLSDRFSAERPKGSFSTLEIQRTEQGDSAMYLCASSVGQEDEKLFFGSGTQLSVL.

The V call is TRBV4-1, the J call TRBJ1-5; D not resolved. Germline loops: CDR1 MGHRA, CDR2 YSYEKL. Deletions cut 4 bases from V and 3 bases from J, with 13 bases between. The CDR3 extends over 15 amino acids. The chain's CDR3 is CASSLYDTLNQPQHF. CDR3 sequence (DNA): TGCGCCAGCAGCCTATACGACACTCTCAATCAGCCCCAGCATTTT.

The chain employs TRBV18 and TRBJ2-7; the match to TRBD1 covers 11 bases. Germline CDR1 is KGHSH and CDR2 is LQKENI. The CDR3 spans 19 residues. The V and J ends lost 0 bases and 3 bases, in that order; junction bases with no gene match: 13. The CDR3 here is CASSPPQGQGVTGNYEQYF. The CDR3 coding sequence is TGTGCCAGCTCACCACCTCAGGGACAGGGGGTAACCGGTAACTACGAGCAGTACTTC.

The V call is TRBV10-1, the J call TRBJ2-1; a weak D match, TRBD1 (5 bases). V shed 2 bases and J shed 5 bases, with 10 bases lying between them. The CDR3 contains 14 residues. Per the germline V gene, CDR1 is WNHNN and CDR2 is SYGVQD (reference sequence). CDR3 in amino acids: CASSEAGRDNEQFF. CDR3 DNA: TGCGCCAGCAGTGAGGCCGGCAGGGACAATGAGCAGTTCTTC.

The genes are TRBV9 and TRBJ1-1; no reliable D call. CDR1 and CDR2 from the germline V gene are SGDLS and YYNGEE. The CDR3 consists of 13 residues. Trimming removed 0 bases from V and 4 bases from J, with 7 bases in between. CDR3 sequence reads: CASSVEEGTEAFF. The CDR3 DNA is TGTGCCAGCAGCGTAGAGGAGGGCACTGAAGCTTTCTTT.

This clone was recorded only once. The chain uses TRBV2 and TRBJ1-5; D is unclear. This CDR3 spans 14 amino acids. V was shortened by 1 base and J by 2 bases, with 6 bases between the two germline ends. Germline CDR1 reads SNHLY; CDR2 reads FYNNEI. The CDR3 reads CASSEVGGNQPQHF. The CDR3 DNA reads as TGTGCCAGCAGTGAAGTCGGGGGCAATCAGCCCCAGCATTTT.

The CDR3 here is CATGHRGVNTEAFF. CDR3 nucleotides: TGTGCCACGGGACACCGGGGTGTTAACACTGAAGCTTTCTTT. V and J are TRBV21-1 and TRBJ1-1; TRBD1 was called by the table and not checked on the DNA. TRBV21-1 corresponds to a pseudogene. This CDR3 is built from 14 residues.

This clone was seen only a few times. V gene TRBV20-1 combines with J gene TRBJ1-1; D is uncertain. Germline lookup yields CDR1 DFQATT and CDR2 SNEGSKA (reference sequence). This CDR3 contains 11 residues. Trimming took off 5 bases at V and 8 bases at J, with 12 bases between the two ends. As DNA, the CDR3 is TGCAGTGCTCCGACGCGGGGAGAAGCTTTCTTT. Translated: CSAPTRGEAFF.

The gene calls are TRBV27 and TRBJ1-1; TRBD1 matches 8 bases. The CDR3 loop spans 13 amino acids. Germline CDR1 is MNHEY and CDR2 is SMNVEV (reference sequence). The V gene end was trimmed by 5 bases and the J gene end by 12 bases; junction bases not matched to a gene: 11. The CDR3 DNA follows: TGTGCCAGCAGTCATAGGGACAGGAGGTGGACTTTCTTT. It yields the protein CASSHRDRRWTFF.

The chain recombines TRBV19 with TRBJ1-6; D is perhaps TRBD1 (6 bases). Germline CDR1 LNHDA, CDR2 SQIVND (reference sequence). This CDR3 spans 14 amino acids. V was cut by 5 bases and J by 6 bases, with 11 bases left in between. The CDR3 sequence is CASSDRGGNSPLHF. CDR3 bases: TGTGCCAGTAGTGATAGGGGGGGTAATTCACCCCTCCACTTT.

As DNA, the CDR3 is TGTGCCAGCAGTGAACGCCAGATCCGGGGTGAGCAGTTCTTC. Translation gives CASSERQIRGEQFF. V usage is TRBV6-1 and J usage is TRBJ2-1; TRBD2 might be the D (5 bases). The ends were cut back, 2 bases at V and 9 bases at J, with 14 bases in the middle. Germline CDR1 is MNHNS and CDR2 is SASEGT. This CDR3 spans 14 amino acids.

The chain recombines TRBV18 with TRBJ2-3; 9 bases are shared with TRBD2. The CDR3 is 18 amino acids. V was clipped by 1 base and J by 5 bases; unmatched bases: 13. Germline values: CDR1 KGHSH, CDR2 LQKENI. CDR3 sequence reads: CASSPLAAGGRSGDTQYF. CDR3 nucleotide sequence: TGTGCCAGCTCACCACTTGCTGCGGGAGGGCGTTCGGGAGATACGCAGTATTTT.

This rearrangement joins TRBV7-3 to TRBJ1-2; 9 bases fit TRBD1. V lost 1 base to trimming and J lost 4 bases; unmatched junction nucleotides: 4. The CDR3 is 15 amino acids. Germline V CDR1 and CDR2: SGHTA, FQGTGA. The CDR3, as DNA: TGTGCCAGCAGCTTAAGCGGGACAGGGCCCTATGGCTACACCTTC. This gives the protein CASSLSGTGPYGYTF.

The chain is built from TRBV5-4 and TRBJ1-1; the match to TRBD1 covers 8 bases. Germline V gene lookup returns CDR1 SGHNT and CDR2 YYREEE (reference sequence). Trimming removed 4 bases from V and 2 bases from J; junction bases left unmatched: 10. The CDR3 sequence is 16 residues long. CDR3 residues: CASSKLQQGGNTEAFF. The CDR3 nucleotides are TGTGCCAGCAGCAAATTGCAACAGGGGGGAAACACTGAAGCTTTCTTT.

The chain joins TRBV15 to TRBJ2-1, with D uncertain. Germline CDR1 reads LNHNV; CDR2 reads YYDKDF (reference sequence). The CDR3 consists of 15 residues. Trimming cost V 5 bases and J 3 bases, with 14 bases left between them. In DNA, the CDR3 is TGTGCCACCAGCGTAACGAGCGCCGACTACAATGAGCAGTTCTTC. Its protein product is CATSVTSADYNEQFF.

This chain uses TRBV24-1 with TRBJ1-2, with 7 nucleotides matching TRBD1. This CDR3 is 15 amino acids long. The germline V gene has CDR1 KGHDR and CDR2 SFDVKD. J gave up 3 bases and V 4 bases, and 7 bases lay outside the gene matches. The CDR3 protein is CATSDPKQGYYGYTF. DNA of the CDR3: TGTGCCACCAGTGACCCTAAACAGGGGTACTATGGCTACACCTTC.

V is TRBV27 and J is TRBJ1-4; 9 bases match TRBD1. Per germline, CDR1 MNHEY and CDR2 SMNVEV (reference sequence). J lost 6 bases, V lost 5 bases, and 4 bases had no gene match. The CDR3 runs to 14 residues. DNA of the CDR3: TGTGCCAGCAGTAACAGGGGGCCAGATGAAAAACTGTTTTTT. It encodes CASSNRGPDEKLFF.